One sample yielded the 28 T cell receptor beta chains listed below, sequenced in a study of molecular identifiers for immune sequencing clone quantification. TCRdb re-analysed the PCR reads in MiXCR, keeping a single row per CDR3 protein. This sample yields approximately 54,000 distinct CDR3 sequences, of which around 27% are seen a single time; 1.5% to 2% belongs to the top ten. The specimen was naive CD8+ T cells from blood, with Jurkat cell RNA spiked in. Stated subset: FACS-sorted CD8+CD4-CCR7+CD45RA+ naive T cells. These receptors were obtained from a human donor in good health. Some libraries in this study had Jurkat cell RNA spiked in.

As to this clonotype: A read error may be the cause here, since a much bigger clone is one base away. The chain has TRBV29-1 and TRBJ1-2; no clear D. The CDR3 is made up of 13 amino acids. Germline assignment: CDR1 SQVTM and CDR2 ANQGSEA. The CDR3 loop reads CGVESDNDYGYTF. CDR3 sequence (DNA): TGCGGCGTTGAGAGCGACAATGACTATGGCTACACCTTC.

This clonotype was observed a few times. A read error is possible here, since a much larger clone lies one base away. The rearrangement joins TRBV9 to TRBJ1-1, with TRBD1 as a possible D gene (5 bases). Trimming left V 0 bases short and J 0 bases short, with 12 bases between. In germline, CDR1 is SGDLS, CDR2 YYNGEE. CDR3 length equals 16 residues. In DNA, the CDR3 is TGTGCCAGCAGCGTAGATGGGACTGACATGAACACTGAAGCTTTCTTT. Translating gives CASSVDGTDMNTEAFF.

This clonotype was observed at least ten times. The chain employs TRBV6-6 and TRBJ1-5; 11 bases fit TRBD1. The CDR3 is made up of 17 amino acids. CDR1 and CDR2 from the germline V gene are MNHNY and SVGAGI (reference sequence). The V and J ends lost 0 bases and 4 bases, in that order; junction bases with no gene match: 5. CDR3 sequence (DNA): TGTGCCAGCAGTTACTCGATAGGACAGGGGGCTAATCAGCCCCAGCATTTT. This sequence encodes CASSYSIGQGANQPQHF.

There are many counts of this clonotype. The rearrangement joins TRBV27 to TRBJ2-3; TRBD2 agrees at 9 bases. CDR3 length: 16 amino acids. CDR1 is MNHEY and CDR2 is SMNVEV in the germline V gene (reference sequence). After removal of 9 bases from V and 4 bases from J, the junction contained 14 bases not matched to a gene. The DNA of the CDR3 is TGTGCCAGTTACCCCGGGACTAGCTTTACTCCAGATACGCAGTATTTT. Translating gives CASYPGTSFTPDTQYF.

Regarding this clonotype: A much larger clone is a single base away; this may be a read error. V gene TRBV7-8 combines with J gene TRBJ2-1, with TRBD2 matching 14 bases. Looked up from germline, CDR1 is SGHVS and CDR2 is FQNEAQ. This CDR3 has 15 amino acids. The CDR3 is CASSPGLAGVNEQLF. The CDR3 bases are TGTGCCAGCAGCCCGGGACTAGCGGGGGTTAATGAGCAGCTCTTC.

About this clonotype itself: This clone may be a read error of a much larger clone one base away. The chain joins TRBV6-2 or TRBV6-3 to TRBJ2-5, with D uncertain. V dropped 5 bases and J dropped 2 bases, with 12 bases sitting between them. CDR1 and CDR2 (germline): MNHEY, SVGEGT. The CDR3 runs to 14 residues. CDR3 amino acids: CASSPQLQQETQYF. The CDR3, as DNA: TGTGCCAGCAGTCCCCAACTACAGCAAGAGACCCAGTACTTC.

This clonotype was counted ten times or more. The CDR3 spells CASRTGTERYSNQPQHF. CDR3 nucleotides: TGTGCCAGCAGAACCGGGACAGAGAGATATAGCAATCAGCCCCAGCATTTT. The V and J genes are TRBV28 and TRBJ1-5, with 7 bases matching TRBD1. With V trimmed by 6 bases and J by 0 bases, 11 bases remained unmatched. The CDR3 runs to 17 residues. Germline values: CDR1 MDHEN, CDR2 SYDVKM.

This clonotype was recorded at least ten times. The J gene is TRBJ1-2, the V gene TRBV13, with D unresolved. The germline CDR1 and CDR2 sequences are PRHDT and FYEKMQ (reference sequence). Trimming cost V 0 bases and J 5 bases, with 7 bases left between them. This CDR3 comprises 13 residues. Written as DNA, the CDR3 is TGTGCCAGCAGCTTAGGAGGGTATTATGGCTACACCTTC. As protein: CASSLGGYYGYTF.

This clonotype turned up a few times. A single base separates this from a much larger clone, so it may be a read error. This chain links TRBV6-2 or TRBV6-3 with TRBJ1-1; 8 nucleotides line up with TRBD1. The germline V gene encodes CDR1 MNHEY and CDR2 SVGEGT. CDR3 length: 17 residues. The CDR3 is CASSLPLTGATDTEALF. The CDR3 DNA follows: TGTGCCAGCAGTCTACCTTTGACAGGGGCTACTGACACTGAAGCTCTCTTT.

The sample holds many counts of this clonotype. The gene calls are TRBV14 and TRBJ2-2, with a tentative D call TRBD1 (5 bases). The germline V gene has CDR1 SGHDN and CDR2 FVKESK. The CDR3 runs 14 residues. Deletions cut 5 bases from V and 5 bases from J, with 12 bases between. The CDR3 spells CASSGWGRTGELFF. Written as DNA, the CDR3 is TGTGCCAGCAGCGGATGGGGCAGGACCGGGGAGCTGTTTTTT.

The chain joins TRBV19 to TRBJ1-5; a weak D match, TRBD1 (6 bases). CDR3 length: 16 amino acids. The germline V and J ends were trimmed by 0 bases and 5 bases, with 14 bases remaining between them. In germline, CDR1 is LNHDA, CDR2 SQIVND (reference sequence). CDR3 nucleotides: TGTGCCAGTAGTATAGAGCGAGGGGGACAAGATCAGCCCCAGCATTTT. Translation gives CASSIERGGQDQPQHF.

This clonotype was seen many times. V usage is TRBV7-9 and J usage is TRBJ2-7; D is undetermined. Looked up from germline, CDR1 is SEHNR and CDR2 is FQNEAQ (reference sequence). Trimming left V 5 bases short and J 3 bases short, with 14 bases between. CDR3 length: 14 amino acids. This chain's CDR3 is CASSRTEKDYEQYF. CDR3 DNA: TGTGCCAGCAGCAGGACGGAAAAGGACTACGAGCAGTACTTC.

This clonotype has more than one count but fewer than ten. Being one base from a much bigger clone, this may be a read error. This CDR3 is missing its conserved last phenylalanine or tryptophan, likely due to a read error. This chain joins TRBV20-1 and TRBJ2-7; D is ambiguous. Trimming removed 6 bases at V and 2 bases at J, with 14 bases between. Germline V gene sequence: CDR1 DFQATT, CDR2 SNEGSKA (reference sequence). The CDR3 covers 13 residues. CDR3 region: CSALRARTYEQYL. The CDR3 nucleotides read TGCAGTGCCCTAAGGGCGAGGACCTACGAGCAGTACCTC.

This clonotype was recorded many times. The V and J genes are TRBV28 and TRBJ2-7; TRBD2 agrees at 8 bases. The germline V gene has CDR1 MDHEN and CDR2 SYDVKM. V shed 6 bases, J shed 0 bases, and the junction held 7 bases outside the gene matches. The CDR3 has 15 residues. DNA for the CDR3: TGTGCCAGCAGCCCCGGGAGGGGGTACTCCTACGAGCAGTACTTC. It codes for CASSPGRGYSYEQYF.

Note on this clonotype: This clone may be a read error of a much larger clone one base away. The CDR3 does not close with the conserved phenylalanine or tryptophan, likely indicating a read error. The genes are TRBV7-6 and TRBJ2-7; 10 nucleotides agree with TRBD2. V lost 5 bases and J lost 5; bases outside the gene matches: 6. The length of the CDR3 is 14 residues. Germline V lookup: CDR1 SGHVS, CDR2 FNYEAQ. The CDR3: CASSQAGLANEQYI. CDR3 coding DNA: TGTGCCAGCAGCCAAGCGGGACTAGCGAACGAGCAGTACATC.

At least ten counts were recorded for this clonotype. The genes are TRBV7-2 and TRBJ2-5, with 9 positions matching TRBD2. The CDR3 has 17 amino acids. The V segment lost 0 bases and the J segment 1 base; nucleotides outside the gene matches: 6. Per the germline V gene, CDR1 is SGHTA and CDR2 is FQGNSA. CDR3 sequence (DNA): TGTGCCAGCAGCTTAGCATTAGCGGGGGACATCCAAGAGACCCAGTACTTC. Amino acid sequence: CASSLALAGDIQETQYF.

This clonotype appeared many times. This chain joins TRBV9 and TRBJ2-1, with TRBD1 matching over 11 bases. J was trimmed by 7 bases and V by 2 bases; bases with no gene match: 8. There are 16 residues in the CDR3. The V gene's germline CDR1 is SGDLS and CDR2 YYNGEE. CDR3 in DNA: TGTGCCAGCAGCGTTTTCGGACAGGGGGCTGGTAATGAGCAGTTCTTC. Translating it yields CASSVFGQGAGNEQFF. The full variable domain, completed using reference TRBV9 and TRBJ2-1, is DSGVTQTPKHLITATGQRVTLRCSPRSGDLSVYWYQQSLDQGLQFLIQYYNGEERAKGNILERFSAQQFPDLHSELNLSSLELGDSALYFCASSVFGQGAGNEQFFGPGTRLTVL.

This clonotype was counted a few times. The gene calls are TRBV20-1 and TRBJ2-7; D call uncertain. Germline CDR1 DFQATT, CDR2 SNEGSKA (reference sequence). V gave up 0 bases and J gave up 2 bases, with 11 bases separating them. CDR3 length: 14 residues. CDR3 amino acids: CSARDGLGTYEQYF. The DNA of the CDR3 is TGCAGTGCTAGAGATGGGCTTGGGACCTACGAGCAGTACTTC.

In its sample, this clonotype was seen many times. The V and J genes are TRBV29-1 and TRBJ1-1; 8 nucleotides line up with TRBD1. Trimming took 7 bases from V and 4 from J; bases not matched to a gene: 8. CDR3 length: 13 residues. Germline loops: CDR1 SQVTM, CDR2 ANQGSEA. The CDR3 is CSGNPTGGTEAFF. The CDR3 nucleotides read TGCAGCGGGAATCCTACAGGGGGCACTGAAGCTTTCTTT.

This clonotype has ten or more counts. This sequence joins TRBV12-3 or TRBV12-4 and TRBJ2-1; 7 bases map to TRBD1. The J segment lost 6 bases and the V segment lost 6 bases, leaving 14 bases of the junction unmatched. The CDR3 is 16 residues long. The CDR3 nucleotides are TGTGCCAGCAGAACATTCGTGGACAGGCGCCGCAATGAGCAGTTCTTC. Translation: CASRTFVDRRRNEQFF.

In the case of this clonotype: This could be a read error, since a much larger clone is one nucleotide away. This rearrangement joins TRBV23-1 to TRBJ2-2; tentative D call: TRBD1 (5 bases). TRBV23-1 is marked as an open reading frame, function uncertain. This CDR3 is 14 amino acids long. The CDR3: CASGQFTGERELFF. CDR3 coding DNA: TGCGCCAGCGGTCAATTCACAGGCGAACGGGAGCTGTTTTTT.

V is TRBV7-2 and J is TRBJ2-7; the D gene is possibly TRBD2 (6 bases). The CDR3 extends over 14 amino acids. V shed 5 bases and J shed 3 bases, with 14 bases lying between them. Germline V gene sequence: CDR1 SGHTA, CDR2 FQGNSA. The CDR3 here is CASSQRRGFYEQYF. The CDR3 DNA is TGTGCCAGCAGCCAGAGGAGGGGCTTCTACGAGCAGTACTTC.

This clonotype was counted only a few times. A much larger clone differs by one base, so this may be a read error. The gene calls are TRBV29-1 and TRBJ2-6, with D perhaps matching TRBD1 (6 bases). Between the trimmed V and J ends, which lost 2 bases and 0 bases, there was a span of 14 bases. This CDR3 has 17 residues. Germline V CDR1 and CDR2: SQVTM, ANQGSEA. The CDR3 is CSVEYRESSSGANVLTF. For the CDR3, the DNA is TGCAGCGTTGAATACAGGGAAAGTAGCTCTGGGGCCAACGTCCTGACTTTC.

This clonotype was picked up many times. The V gene is TRBV7-3, the J gene TRBJ2-7, with 7 bases lining up with TRBD1. Germline V CDR1 and CDR2: SGHTA, FQGTGA. CDR3 length equals 12 residues. The trim removed 2 bases at V and 6 bases at J, leaving 1 base unmatched. CDR3 protein: CASSLPGGEQYF. In nucleotides, the CDR3 is TGTGCCAGCAGCTTACCAGGGGGCGAGCAGTACTTC.

A note on this clonotype: This sequence may be a read error, since a much larger clone differs from it by one base. The chain links TRBV29-1 to TRBJ1-2; possibly TRBD1 for D (6 bases). Germline assignment: CDR1 SQVTM and CDR2 ANQGSEA. The CDR3 loop spans 15 amino acids. The CDR3 region is CGVDSPGEVGYGYTF. For the CDR3, the DNA is TGCGGCGTTGATTCGCCAGGGGAAGTTGGCTATGGCTACACCTTC.

The table lists this clonotype with many counts. The chain couples TRBV12-3 or TRBV12-4 to TRBJ2-2, with 7 bases aligning to TRBD1. V shed 6 bases and J 3 bases; nucleotides not matched to a gene: 13. The CDR3 has 17 amino acids. The CDR3 DNA is TGTGCCAGCAGCCCCGGGACAGCAGCATCGGACACCGGGGAGCTGTTTTTT. Protein sequence: CASSPGTAASDTGELFF.

A few counts support this clonotype. Compared with germline, one end of the junction differs, possibly owing to a read error. The rearrangement joins TRBV19 to TRBJ2-3; D tentatively reads TRBD1 or TRBD2 (7 bases each). Germline loops: CDR1 LNHDA, CDR2 SQIVND (reference sequence). This CDR3 spans 17 amino acids. The CDR3: CASSPPLGGLGTDTQNF. The CDR3 DNA reads TGTGCCAGTAGTCCCCCCTTGGGGGGGCTTGGGACAGATACGCAGAATTTT.

Comments on this clonotype: Since a much larger clone is just one base distant, this may be a read error. The chain combines TRBV4-3 with TRBJ2-5; 9 bases match TRBD2. The germline gives CDR1 LGHNA, CDR2 YSLEER. The CDR3 runs to 16 residues. CDR3 residues: CASSQEVAGAEETQCF. The CDR3 DNA is TGCGCCAGCAGCCAAGAAGTAGCGGGAGCCGAAGAGACCCAGTGCTTC.